The next 10 T cell receptor beta chains were all read from a single sample in a study of cytomegalovirus exposure and HLA in healthy donors. Clones were read by immunoSEQ multiplex PCR, and TCRdb kept only the in-frame ones, dropping some. The sample lists approximately 160,000 clones, about 89% occurring once. Material for sequencing was PBMCs. The receptors were sampled from a woman aged 18-35 years in good health and CMV-seropositive.

The genes are TRBV30 and TRBJ2-6; possible D gene TRBD2, 7 bases. The CDR3 runs to 16 residues. CDR1 GTSNPN and CDR2 SVGIG come from the germline V gene (reference sequence). Trimming removed 8 bases from V and 0 bases from J, with 17 bases in between. Written as DNA, the CDR3 is TGTGCCCTAAGTGCGGGGGCCGACTCTGGGGCCAACGTCCTGACTTTC. This encodes CALSAGADSGANVLTF.

The CDR3 bases are TGTGCCACCAGCAGAGGCGGTTTTGGCGGGACCGGGTCCTACGAGCAGTACTTC. This codes for CATSRGGFGGTGSYEQYF. This chain connects TRBV15 to TRBJ2-7; weak D call: TRBD2 (6 bases). The CDR3 is made up of 18 amino acids. Trimming shortened V by 1 base and J by 1 base, and 20 bases separated the two germline ends. CDR1 LNHNV and CDR2 YYDKDF come from the germline V gene (reference sequence). The full variable domain, rest sourced from reference TRBV15 and TRBJ2-7, is DAMVIQNPRYQVTQFGKPVTLSCSQTLNHNVMYWYQQKSSQAPKLLFHYYDKDFNNEADTPDNFQSRRPNTSFCFLDIRSPGLGDTAMYLCATSRGGFGGTGSYEQYFGPGTRLTVT.

The chain recombines TRBV6-5 with TRBJ2-7; 10 bases are shared with TRBD1. Germline V gene data show CDR1 as MNHEY and CDR2 as SVGAGI. There are 13 residues in the CDR3. V lost 10 bases, J lost 4 bases, and 7 bases stayed unmatched. In nucleotides, the CDR3 is TGTGCCACGACCGGGACAGGGGAATACGAGCAGTACTTC. This translates into CATTGTGEYEQYF.

The chain links TRBV27 to TRBJ2-1; D call uncertain. The V gene's germline CDR1 is MNHEY and CDR2 SMNVEV (reference sequence). The ends were cut back, 2 bases at V and 8 bases at J, with 10 bases in the middle. The CDR3 has 13 amino acids. The CDR3 nucleotides are TGTGCCAGCAGTTTAGGTTTCGGGTATGAGCAGTTCTTC. Its translation: CASSLGFGYEQFF.

The chain links TRBV5-1 to TRBJ1-1; tentative D call: TRBD1 (6 bases). With 0 bases removed from V and 0 bases from J, the gap between germline ends came to 6 bases. This CDR3 spans 14 amino acids. The germline V gene encodes CDR1 SGHRS and CDR2 YFSETQ. CDR3 nucleotides: TGCGCCAGCAGCTTGGGACAGGTGAACACTGAAGCTTTCTTT. Amino acid sequence: CASSLGQVNTEAFF.

The rearrangement uses TRBV18 and TRBJ1-4; D unresolved. With 1 base removed from V and 7 bases from J, the gap between germline ends came to 22 bases. This CDR3 comprises 18 residues. Germline V lookup: CDR1 KGHSH, CDR2 LQKENI. CDR3 protein: CASSPRYQGGIEGEKLFF. The CDR3 nucleotides are TGTGCCAGCTCACCACGTTACCAAGGAGGGATTGAAGGTGAAAAACTGTTTTTT.

This sequence joins TRBV11-1 and TRBJ2-3; no clear D gene. Germline V gene sequence: CDR1 SGHAT, CDR2 FQDESV (reference sequence). This CDR3 spans 12 amino acids. V gave up 5 bases and J gave up 2 bases, with 5 bases separating them. The CDR3 reads CASSHSTDTQYF. CDR3 in DNA: TGTGCCAGCAGCCACTCCACAGATACGCAGTATTTT.

This clone appeared a single time. This chain connects TRBV25-1 to TRBJ2-7, with D perhaps TRBD1 (6 bases). Germline assignment: CDR1 MGHDK and CDR2 SYGVNS. The V end lost 2 bases, the J end lost 2 bases, and 13 bases lay between the germline ends. This CDR3 is built from 15 residues. CDR3: CASSEGGGHTYEQYF. CDR3 coding DNA: TGTGCCAGCAGTGAAGGGGGCGGGCATACCTACGAGCAGTACTTC.

V is TRBV18 and J is TRBJ2-2; 7 nucleotides align to TRBD1. Germline assignment: CDR1 KGHSH and CDR2 LQKENI. V lost 2 bases and J lost 6; bases outside the gene matches: 6. This CDR3 spans 15 amino acids. CDR3 amino acids: CASSPSAQGSGELFF. CDR3 nucleotides: TGTGCCAGCTCACCAAGCGCACAGGGGTCCGGGGAGCTGTTTTTT.

The chain carries TRBV5-6 and TRBJ1-5; TRBD1 aligns across 11 bases. The V gene end was trimmed by 0 bases and the J gene end by 9 bases; junction bases not matched to a gene: 8. Germline V CDR1 and CDR2: SGHDT, YYEEEE. The CDR3 consists of 16 residues. The CDR3 is CASSLAGTGGWGPQHF. As DNA, the CDR3 is TGTGCCAGCAGCTTGGCCGGGACAGGGGGTTGGGGGCCCCAGCATTTT.